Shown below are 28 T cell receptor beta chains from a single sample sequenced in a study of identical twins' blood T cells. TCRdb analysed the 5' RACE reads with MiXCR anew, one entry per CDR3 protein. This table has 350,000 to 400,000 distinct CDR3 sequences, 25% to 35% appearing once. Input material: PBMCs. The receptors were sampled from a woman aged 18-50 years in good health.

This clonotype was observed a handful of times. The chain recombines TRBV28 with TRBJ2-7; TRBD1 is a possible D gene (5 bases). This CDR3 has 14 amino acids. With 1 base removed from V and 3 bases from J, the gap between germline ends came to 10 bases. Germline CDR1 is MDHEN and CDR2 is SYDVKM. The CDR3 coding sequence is TGTGCCAGCAGTTTATCGGCAGGGCGCTACGAGCAGTACTTC. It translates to CASSLSAGRYEQYF.

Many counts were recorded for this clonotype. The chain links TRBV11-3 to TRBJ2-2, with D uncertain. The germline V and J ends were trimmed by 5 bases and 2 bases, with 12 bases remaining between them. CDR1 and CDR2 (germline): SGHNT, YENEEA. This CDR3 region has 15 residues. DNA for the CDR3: TGTGCCAGCAGCGTGGGCCGCACCAACACCGGGGAGCTGTTTTTT. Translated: CASSVGRTNTGELFF. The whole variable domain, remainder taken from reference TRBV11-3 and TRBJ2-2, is EAGVVQSPRYKIIEKKQPVAFWCNPISGHNTLYWYLQNLGQGPELLIRYENEEAVDDSQLPKDRFSAERLKGVDSTLKIQPAELGDSAVYLCASSVGRTNTGELFFGEGSRLTVL.

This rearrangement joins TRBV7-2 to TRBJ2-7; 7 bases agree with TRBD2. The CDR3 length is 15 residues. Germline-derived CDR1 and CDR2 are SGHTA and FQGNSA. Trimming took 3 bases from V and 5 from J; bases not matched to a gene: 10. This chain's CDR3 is CASSFYGGGHDEQYF. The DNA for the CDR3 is TGTGCCAGCAGCTTCTACGGCGGGGGTCATGACGAGCAGTACTTC.

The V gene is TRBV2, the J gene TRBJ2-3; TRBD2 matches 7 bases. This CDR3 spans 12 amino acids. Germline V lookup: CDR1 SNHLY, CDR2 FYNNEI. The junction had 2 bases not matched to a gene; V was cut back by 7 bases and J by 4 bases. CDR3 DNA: TGTGCCAGCAAACGGGAGGCAGATACGCAGTATTTT. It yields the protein CASKREADTQYF. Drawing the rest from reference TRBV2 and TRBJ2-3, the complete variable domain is EPEVTQTPSHQVTQMGQEVILRCVPISNHLYFYWYRQILGQKVEFLVSFYNNEISEKSEIFDDQFSVERPDGSNFTLKIRSTKLEDSAMYFCASKREADTQYFGPGTRLTVL.

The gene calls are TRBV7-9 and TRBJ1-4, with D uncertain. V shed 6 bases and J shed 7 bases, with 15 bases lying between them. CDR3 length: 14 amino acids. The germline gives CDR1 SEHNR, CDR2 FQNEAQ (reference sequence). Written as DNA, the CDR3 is TGTGCCAGCAGACAATCCGGGCCCCTTGAAAAACTGTTTTTT. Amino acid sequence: CASRQSGPLEKLFF.

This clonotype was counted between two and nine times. CDR3 nucleotides: TGCAGTGCCCTCGAAGAGGGGGCTAATGAAAAACTGTTTTTT. Its translation: CSALEEGANEKLFF. The chain links TRBV20-1 to TRBJ1-4, with a weak D call TRBD1 (6 bases). V shed 6 bases and J shed 3 bases, with 14 bases lying between them. The germline gives CDR1 DFQATT, CDR2 SNEGSKA (reference sequence). This CDR3 spans 14 amino acids.

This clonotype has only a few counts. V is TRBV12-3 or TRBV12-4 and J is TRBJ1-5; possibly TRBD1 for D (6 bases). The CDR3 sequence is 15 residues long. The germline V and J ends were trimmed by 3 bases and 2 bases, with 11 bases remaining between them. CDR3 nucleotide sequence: TGTGCCAGCAGTTTGGACAGTCATCGCAATCAGCCCCAGCATTTT. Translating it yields CASSLDSHRNQPQHF.

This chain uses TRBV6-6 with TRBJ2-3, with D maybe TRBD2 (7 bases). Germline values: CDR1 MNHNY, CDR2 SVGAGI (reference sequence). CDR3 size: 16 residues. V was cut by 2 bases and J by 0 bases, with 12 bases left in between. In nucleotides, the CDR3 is TGTGCCAGCAGTTACGGGGGGGGGGCTAGCACAGATACGCAGTATTTT. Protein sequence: CASSYGGGASTDTQYF.

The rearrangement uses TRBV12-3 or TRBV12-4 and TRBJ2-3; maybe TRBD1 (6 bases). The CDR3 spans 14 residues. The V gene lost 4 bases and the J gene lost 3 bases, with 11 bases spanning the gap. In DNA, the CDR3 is TGTGCCAGCAGTTGGGGGCTTGGGACAGATACGCAGTATTTT. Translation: CASSWGLGTDTQYF.

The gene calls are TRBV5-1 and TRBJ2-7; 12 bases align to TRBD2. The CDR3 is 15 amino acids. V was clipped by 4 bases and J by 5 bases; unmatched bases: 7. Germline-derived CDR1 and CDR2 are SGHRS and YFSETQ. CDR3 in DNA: TGCGCCAGCAGCCTCCTACTAGCGGGGGGAGACGAGCAGTACTTC. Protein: CASSLLLAGGDEQYF.

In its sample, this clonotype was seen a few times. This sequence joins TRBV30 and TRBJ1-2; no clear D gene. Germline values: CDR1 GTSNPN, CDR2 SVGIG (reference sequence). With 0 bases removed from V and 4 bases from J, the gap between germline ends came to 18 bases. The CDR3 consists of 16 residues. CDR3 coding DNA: TGTGCCTGGAGTGTACTACAGACTCGCAGCTCCTATGGCTACACCTTC. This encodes CAWSVLQTRSSYGYTF.

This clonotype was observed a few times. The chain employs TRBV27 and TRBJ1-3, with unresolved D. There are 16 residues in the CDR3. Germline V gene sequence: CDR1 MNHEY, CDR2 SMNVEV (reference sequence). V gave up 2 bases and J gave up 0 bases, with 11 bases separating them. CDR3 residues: CASSLRIGLSGNTIYF. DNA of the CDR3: TGTGCCAGCAGTTTAAGGATCGGGCTCTCTGGAAACACCATATATTTT.

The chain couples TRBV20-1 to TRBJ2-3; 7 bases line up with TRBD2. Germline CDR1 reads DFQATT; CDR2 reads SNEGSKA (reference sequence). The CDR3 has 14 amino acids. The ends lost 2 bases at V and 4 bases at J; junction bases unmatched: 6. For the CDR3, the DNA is TGCAGTGCTAGACTCCGGGGGGTTTCAGATACGCAGTATTTT. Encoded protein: CSARLRGVSDTQYF.

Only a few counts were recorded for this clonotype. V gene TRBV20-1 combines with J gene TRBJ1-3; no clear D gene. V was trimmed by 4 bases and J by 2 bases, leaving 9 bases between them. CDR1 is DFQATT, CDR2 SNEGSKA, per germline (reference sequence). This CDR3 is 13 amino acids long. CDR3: CSAILLAGNTIYF. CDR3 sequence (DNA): TGCAGTGCTATTTTACTTGCTGGAAACACCATATATTTT.

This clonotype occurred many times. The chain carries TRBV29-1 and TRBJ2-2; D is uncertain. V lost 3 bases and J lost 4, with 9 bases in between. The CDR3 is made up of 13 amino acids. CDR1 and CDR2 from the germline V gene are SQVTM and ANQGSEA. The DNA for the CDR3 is TGCAGCGTTGATCATATCGGCACCGGGGAGCTGTTTTTT. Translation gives CSVDHIGTGELFF.

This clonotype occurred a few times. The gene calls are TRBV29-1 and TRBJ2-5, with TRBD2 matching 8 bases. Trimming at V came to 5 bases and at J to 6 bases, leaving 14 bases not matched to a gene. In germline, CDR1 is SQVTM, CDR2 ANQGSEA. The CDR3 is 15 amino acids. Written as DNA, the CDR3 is TGCAGCGTTTTTTTCCCCAGCGGGAGTCTTCAGACCCAGTACTTC. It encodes CSVFFPSGSLQTQYF. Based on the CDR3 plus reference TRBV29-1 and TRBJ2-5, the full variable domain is SAVISQKPSRDICQRGTSLTIQCQVDSQVTMMFWYRQQPGQSLTLIATANQGSEATYESGFVIDKFPISRPNLTFSTLTVSNMSPEDSSIYLCSVFFPSGSLQTQYFGPGTRLLVL.

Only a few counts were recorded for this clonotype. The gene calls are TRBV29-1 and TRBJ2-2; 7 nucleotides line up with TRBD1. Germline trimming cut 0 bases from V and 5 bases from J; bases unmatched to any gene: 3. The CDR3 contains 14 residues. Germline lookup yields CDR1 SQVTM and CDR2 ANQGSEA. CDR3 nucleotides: TGCAGCGTTGAAGAGCAACAGGGGACCGGGGAGCTGTTTTTT. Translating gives CSVEEQQGTGELFF.

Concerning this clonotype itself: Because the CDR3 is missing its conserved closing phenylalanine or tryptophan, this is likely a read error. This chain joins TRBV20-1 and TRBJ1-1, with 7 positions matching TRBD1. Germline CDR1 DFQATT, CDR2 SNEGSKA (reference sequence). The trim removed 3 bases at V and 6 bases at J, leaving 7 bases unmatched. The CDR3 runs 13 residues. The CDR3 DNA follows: TGCAGTGCTAGGACAGGGACGGGCGCTGAAGCTTTCTGT. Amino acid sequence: CSARTGTGAEAFC.

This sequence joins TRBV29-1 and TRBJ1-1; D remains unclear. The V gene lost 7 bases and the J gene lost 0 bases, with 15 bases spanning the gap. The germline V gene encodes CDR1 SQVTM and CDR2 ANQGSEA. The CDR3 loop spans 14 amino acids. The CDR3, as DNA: TGCAGCGCCGTCGGGCAGCTCATGAACACTGAAGCTTTCTTT. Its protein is CSAVGQLMNTEAFF.

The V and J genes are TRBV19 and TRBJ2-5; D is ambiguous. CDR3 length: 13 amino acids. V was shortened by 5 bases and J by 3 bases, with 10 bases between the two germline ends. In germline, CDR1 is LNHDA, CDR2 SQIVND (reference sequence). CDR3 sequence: CASSPWPKETQYF. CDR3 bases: TGTGCCAGTAGTCCCTGGCCGAAAGAGACCCAGTACTTC. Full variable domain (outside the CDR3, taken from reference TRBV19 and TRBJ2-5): DGGITQSPKYLFRKEGQNVTLSCEQNLNHDAMYWYRQDPGQGLRLIYYSQIVNDFQKGDIAEGYSVSREKKESFPLTVTSAQKNPTAFYLCASSPWPKETQYFGPGTRLLVL.

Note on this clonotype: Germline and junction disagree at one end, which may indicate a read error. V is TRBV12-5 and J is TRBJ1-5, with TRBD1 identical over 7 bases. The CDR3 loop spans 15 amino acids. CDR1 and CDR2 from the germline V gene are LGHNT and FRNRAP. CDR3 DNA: TGTGCTGGTGGTTCTCCAGGGGGTGGCAATCAGCCCCAGCATTTT. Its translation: CAGGSPGGGNQPQHF. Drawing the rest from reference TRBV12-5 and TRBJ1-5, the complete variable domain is DARVTQTPRHKVTEMGQEVTMRCQPILGHNTVFWYRQTMMQGLELLAYFRNRAPLDDSGMPKDRFSAEMPDATLATLKIQPSEPRDSAVYFCAGGSPGGGNQPQHFGDGTRLSIL.

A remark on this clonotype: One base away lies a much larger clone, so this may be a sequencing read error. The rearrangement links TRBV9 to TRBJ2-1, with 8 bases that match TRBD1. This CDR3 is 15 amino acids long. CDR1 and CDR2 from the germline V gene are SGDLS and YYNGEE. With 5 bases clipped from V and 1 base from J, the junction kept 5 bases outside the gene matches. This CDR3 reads CASRLGQGSYNEQFF. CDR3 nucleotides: TGTGCCAGCAGACTAGGACAGGGATCCTACAATGAGCAGTTCTTC.

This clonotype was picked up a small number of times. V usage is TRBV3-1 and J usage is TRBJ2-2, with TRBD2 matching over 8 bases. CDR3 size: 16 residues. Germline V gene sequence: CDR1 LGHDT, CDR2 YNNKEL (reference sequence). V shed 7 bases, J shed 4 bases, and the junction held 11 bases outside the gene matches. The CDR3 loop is CASNAVREDPTGELFF. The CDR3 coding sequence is TGTGCCAGCAATGCTGTGCGGGAGGATCCCACCGGGGAGCTGTTTTTT.

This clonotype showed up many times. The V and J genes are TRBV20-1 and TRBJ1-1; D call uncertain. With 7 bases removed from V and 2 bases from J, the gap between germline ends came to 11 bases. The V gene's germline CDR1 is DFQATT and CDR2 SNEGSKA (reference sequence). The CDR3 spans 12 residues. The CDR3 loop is CSVQEPNTEAFF. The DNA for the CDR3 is TGCAGTGTGCAGGAACCAAACACTGAAGCTTTCTTT.

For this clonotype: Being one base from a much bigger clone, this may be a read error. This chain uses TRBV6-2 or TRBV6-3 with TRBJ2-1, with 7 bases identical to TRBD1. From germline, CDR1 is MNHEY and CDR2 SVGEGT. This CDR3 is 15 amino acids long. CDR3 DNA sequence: TGTGCCAGCAGTTACGCAGGGACAGACCACAATGAGCGGTTCTTC. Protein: CASSYAGTDHNERFF.

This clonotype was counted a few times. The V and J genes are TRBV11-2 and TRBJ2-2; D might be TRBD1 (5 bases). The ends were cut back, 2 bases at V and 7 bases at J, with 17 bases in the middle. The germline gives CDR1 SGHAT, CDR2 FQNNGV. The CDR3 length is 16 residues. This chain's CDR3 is CASSLSGWTKSGELFF. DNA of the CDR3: TGTGCCAGCAGCTTAAGTGGCTGGACAAAGAGCGGGGAGCTGTTTTTT. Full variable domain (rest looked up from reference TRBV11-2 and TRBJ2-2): EAGVAQSPRYKIIEKRQSVAFWCNPISGHATLYWYQQILGQGPKLLIQFQNNGVVDDSQLPKDRFSAERLKGVDSTLKIQPAKLEDSAVYLCASSLSGWTKSGELFFGEGSRLTVL.

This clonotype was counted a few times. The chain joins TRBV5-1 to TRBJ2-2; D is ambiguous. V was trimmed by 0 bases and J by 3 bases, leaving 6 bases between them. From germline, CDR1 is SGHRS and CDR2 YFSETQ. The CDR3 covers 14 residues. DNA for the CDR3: TGCGCCAGCAGCTTGGGGCCGCACACCGGGGAGCTGTTTTTT. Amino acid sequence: CASSLGPHTGELFF.

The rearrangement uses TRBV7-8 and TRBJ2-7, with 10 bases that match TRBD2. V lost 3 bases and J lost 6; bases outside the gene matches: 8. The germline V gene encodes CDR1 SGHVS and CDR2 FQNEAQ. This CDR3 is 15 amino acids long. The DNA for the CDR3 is TGTGCCAGCAGCTTGCAGCGGGGGGGCCGACGCGAGCAGTACTTC. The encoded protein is CASSLQRGGRREQYF.